This TCR beta chain is from a study of blood T cell repertoires in COVID-19. Overall study context: COVID-19 samples from acute and convalescent phases originated in the United States, Italy and Spain. In each case, the material was cDNA or gDNA derived from T cells, B-cell-depleted T cells, or PBMCs.

Authors' analysis steps: Amplification of reference gene primers was used by the study to estimate nucleated cell counts. Repertoires were generated with immunoSEQ multiplex PCR, while TCRdb's copy carries only in-frame clones and drops some. The DNA gave D and trimming, while V, J and clone size come from that table. This sample carries approximately 100,000 clones, more than 65% of them seen once, and the ten largest clones take about 25%. The CDR3 length is 15 residues. The germline V gene encodes CDR1 MNHNY and CDR2 SVGAGI (reference sequence). Trimming at V came to 6 bases and at J to 1 base, leaving 5 bases not matched to a gene.

The clonotype originates from a man in his sixties with acute or convalescent COVID-19. This rearrangement joins TRBV6-6 to TRBJ2-1; 8 bases align to TRBD2. Sequenced sample: peripheral blood. CDR3 coding DNA: TGTGCCAGCAGGGAACGGGGGGGGTCCTACAATGAGCAGTTCTTC. Translated: CASRERGGSYNEQFF.